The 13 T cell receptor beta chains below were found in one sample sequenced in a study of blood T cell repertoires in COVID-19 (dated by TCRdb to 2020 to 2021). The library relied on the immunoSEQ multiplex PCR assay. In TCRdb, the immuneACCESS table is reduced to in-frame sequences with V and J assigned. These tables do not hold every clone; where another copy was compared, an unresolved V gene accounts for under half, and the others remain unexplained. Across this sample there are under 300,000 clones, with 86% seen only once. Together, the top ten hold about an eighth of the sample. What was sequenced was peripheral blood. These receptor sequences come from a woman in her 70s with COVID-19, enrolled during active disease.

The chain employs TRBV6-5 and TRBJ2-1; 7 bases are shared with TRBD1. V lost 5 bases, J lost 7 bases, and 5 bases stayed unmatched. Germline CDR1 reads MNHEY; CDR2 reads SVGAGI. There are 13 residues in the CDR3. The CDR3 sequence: CASSRDSNNEQFF. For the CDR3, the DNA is TGTGCCAGCAGTCGGGACAGTAATAATGAGCAGTTCTTC.

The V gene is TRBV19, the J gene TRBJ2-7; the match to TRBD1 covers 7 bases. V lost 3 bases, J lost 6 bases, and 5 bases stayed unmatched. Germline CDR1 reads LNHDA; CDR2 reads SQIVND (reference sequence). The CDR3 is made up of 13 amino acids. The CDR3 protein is CASSIKTGIEQYF. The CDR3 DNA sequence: TGTGCCAGTAGTATCAAGACAGGGATCGAGCAGTACTTC. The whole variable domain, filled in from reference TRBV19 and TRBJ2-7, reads DGGITQSPKYLFRKEGQNVTLSCEQNLNHDAMYWYRQDPGQGLRLIYYSQIVNDFQKGDIAEGYSVSREKKESFPLTVTSAQKNPTAFYLCASSIKTGIEQYFGPGTRLTVT.

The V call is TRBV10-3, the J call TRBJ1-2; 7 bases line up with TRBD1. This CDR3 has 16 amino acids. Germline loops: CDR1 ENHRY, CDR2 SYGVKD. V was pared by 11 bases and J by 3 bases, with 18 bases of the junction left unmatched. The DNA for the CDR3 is TGTGCCTTACGCCGGGACAGAAGTTTTCCTTACTATGGCTACACCTTC. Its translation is CALRRDRSFPYYGYTF.

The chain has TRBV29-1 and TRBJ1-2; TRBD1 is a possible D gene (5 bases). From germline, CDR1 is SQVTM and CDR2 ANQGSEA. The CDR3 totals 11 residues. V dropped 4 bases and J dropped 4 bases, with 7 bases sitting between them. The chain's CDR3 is CSVGQLYGYTF. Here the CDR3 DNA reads TGCAGCGTTGGACAGCTCTATGGCTACACCTTC.

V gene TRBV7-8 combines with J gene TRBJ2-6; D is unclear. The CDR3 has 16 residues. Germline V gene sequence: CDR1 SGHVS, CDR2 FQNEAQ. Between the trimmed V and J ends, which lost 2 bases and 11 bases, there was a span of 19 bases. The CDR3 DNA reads TGTGCCAGCAGCTTAATTGGGTGGGCCCGAGTGTACGTCCTGACTTTC. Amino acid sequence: CASSLIGWARVYVLTF.

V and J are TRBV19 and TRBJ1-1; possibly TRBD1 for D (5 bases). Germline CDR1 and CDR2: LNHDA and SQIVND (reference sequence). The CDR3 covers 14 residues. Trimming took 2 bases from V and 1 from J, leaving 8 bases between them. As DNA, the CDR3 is TGTGCCAGTAGTATACAGGGAAAGAACACTGAAGCTTTCTTT. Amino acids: CASSIQGKNTEAFF.

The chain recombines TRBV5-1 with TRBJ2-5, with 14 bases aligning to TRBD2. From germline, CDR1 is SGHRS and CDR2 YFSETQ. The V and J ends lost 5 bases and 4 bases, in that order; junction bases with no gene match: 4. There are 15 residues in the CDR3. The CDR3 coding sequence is TGCGCCAGCAGGACTAGCGGGGGGGCAGGAGAGACCCAGTACTTC. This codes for CASRTSGGAGETQYF.

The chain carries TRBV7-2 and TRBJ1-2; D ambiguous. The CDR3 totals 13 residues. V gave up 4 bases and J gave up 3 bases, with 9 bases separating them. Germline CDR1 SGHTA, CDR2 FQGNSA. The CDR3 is CASSSFGYYGYTF. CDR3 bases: TGTGCCAGCAGCTCTTTCGGGTACTATGGCTACACCTTC.

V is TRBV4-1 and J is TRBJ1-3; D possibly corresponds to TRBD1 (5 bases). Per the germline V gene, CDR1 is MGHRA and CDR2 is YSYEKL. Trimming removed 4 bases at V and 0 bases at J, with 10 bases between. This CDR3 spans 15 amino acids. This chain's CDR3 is CASSPTGLSGNTIYF. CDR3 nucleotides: TGCGCCAGCAGCCCCACAGGCCTCTCTGGAAACACCATATATTTT.

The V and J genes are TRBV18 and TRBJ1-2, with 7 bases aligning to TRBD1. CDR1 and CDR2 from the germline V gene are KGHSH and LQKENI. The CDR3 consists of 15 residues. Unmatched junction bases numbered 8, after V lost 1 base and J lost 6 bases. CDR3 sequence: CASSPQGAITHGYTF. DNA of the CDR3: TGTGCCAGCTCACCACAGGGGGCTATAACCCATGGCTACACCTTC.

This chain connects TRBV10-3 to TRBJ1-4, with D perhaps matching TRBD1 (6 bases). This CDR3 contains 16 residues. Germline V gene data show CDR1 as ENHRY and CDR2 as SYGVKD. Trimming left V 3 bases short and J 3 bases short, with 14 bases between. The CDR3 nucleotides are TGTGCCATCAGTGACGGGGCCCCAGGGGCTAATGAAAAACTGTTTTTT. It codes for CAISDGAPGANEKLFF.

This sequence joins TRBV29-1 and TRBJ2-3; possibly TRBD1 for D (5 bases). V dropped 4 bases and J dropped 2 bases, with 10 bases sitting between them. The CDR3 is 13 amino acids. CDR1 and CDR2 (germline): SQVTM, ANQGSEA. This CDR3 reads CSVGQYPTDTQYF. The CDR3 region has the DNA TGCAGCGTTGGACAGTACCCCACAGATACGCAGTATTTT.

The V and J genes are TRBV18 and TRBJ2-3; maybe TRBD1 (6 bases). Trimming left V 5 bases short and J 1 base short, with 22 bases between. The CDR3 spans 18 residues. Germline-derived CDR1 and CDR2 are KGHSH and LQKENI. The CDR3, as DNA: TGTGCCAGCTCAGAGGGGACCCAAGGGGGAAGGCGCACAGATACGCAGTATTTT. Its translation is CASSEGTQGGRRTDTQYF.